These 32 T cell receptor beta chains came from one sample sequenced in a study of control samples from healthy donors and cancer patients. This table comes from immunoSEQ multiplex PCR, and its TCRdb copy is limited to in-frame clones, with some not included. This sample carries approximately 150,000 clones, 75% to 95% of them seen once, and the ten largest clones take about 3%. Material for sequencing was blood. These receptors all come from a young man in good health.

This chain uses TRBV2 with TRBJ1-2, with 9 bases aligning to TRBD1. The germline V gene encodes CDR1 SNHLY and CDR2 FYNNEI. CDR3 length: 16 residues. The J segment lost 1 base and the V segment lost 6 bases, leaving 9 bases of the junction unmatched. The CDR3 bases are TGTGCCAGCAGGGCGGGACAGGGTGAGGGTAACTATGGCTACACCTTC. Encoded protein: CASRAGQGEGNYGYTF.

The chain combines TRBV28 with TRBJ1-2; 7 bases match TRBD1. In germline, CDR1 is MDHEN, CDR2 SYDVKM. The CDR3 sequence is 16 residues long. V shed 3 bases and J 4 bases; nucleotides not matched to a gene: 11. The CDR3 DNA sequence: TGTGCCAGCAGTTTTCGAGCCAGGGGGGCTTTCTATGGCTACACCTTC. This encodes CASSFRARGAFYGYTF.

This clone came up once. V usage is TRBV24-1 and J usage is TRBJ2-3, with a possible D match to TRBD1 (6 bases). This CDR3 region has 12 residues. Germline lookup yields CDR1 KGHDR and CDR2 SFDVKD. Deletions cut 8 bases from V and 4 bases from J, with 9 bases between. The CDR3 DNA reads TGTGCCACCACTGACAGGTCAGATACGCAGTATTTT. This sequence encodes CATTDRSDTQYF.

The rearrangement joins TRBV7-9 to TRBJ1-1; tentatively, D is TRBD1 (5 bases). The germline V and J ends were trimmed by 5 bases and 4 bases, with 17 bases remaining between them. The CDR3 is made up of 15 amino acids. Per germline, CDR1 SEHNR and CDR2 FQNEAQ (reference sequence). CDR3 sequence: CASSVETGGFTEAFF. CDR3 sequence (DNA): TGTGCCAGCAGCGTAGAAACGGGGGGGTTCACTGAAGCTTTCTTT.

This chain uses TRBV19 with TRBJ2-6, with D possibly being TRBD1 (6 bases). With 11 bases removed from V and 1 base from J, the gap between germline ends came to 15 bases. This CDR3 comprises 15 residues. From germline, CDR1 is LNHDA and CDR2 SQIVND (reference sequence). The CDR3 DNA is TGTGCCGGACCAACAGGGTATTCTGGGGCCAACGTCCTGACTTTC. Translating it yields CAGPTGYSGANVLTF.

This rearrangement joins TRBV5-1 to TRBJ1-3, with unresolved D. In germline, CDR1 is SGHRS, CDR2 YFSETQ. The CDR3 extends over 14 amino acids. V lost 4 bases, J lost 2 bases, and 10 bases lay in between. This CDR3 reads CASSIAGPGNTIYF. The DNA for the CDR3 is TGCGCCAGCAGCATAGCGGGCCCTGGAAACACCATATATTTT.

V gene TRBV24-1 combines with J gene TRBJ1-3; no clear D. V gave up 4 bases and J gave up 8 bases, with 8 bases separating them. This CDR3 is built from 12 residues. Germline lookup yields CDR1 KGHDR and CDR2 SFDVKD. CDR3 residues: CATSEAGDTIYF. The DNA for the CDR3 is TGTGCCACCAGTGAGGCGGGCGACACCATATATTTT.

This chain links TRBV5-4 with TRBJ1-4, with no clear D. The germline V gene encodes CDR1 SGHNT and CDR2 YYREEE (reference sequence). Trimming took 0 bases from V and 8 from J, leaving 8 bases between them. CDR3 length equals 13 residues. The CDR3 nucleotides read TGTGCCAGCAGCTTGGCCGGGGAGGAAAAACTGTTTTTT. It is translated as CASSLAGEEKLFF.

The V gene is TRBV7-3, the J gene TRBJ1-6, with 9 bases that match TRBD1. The CDR3 has 15 residues. The junction had 6 bases not matched to a gene; V was cut back by 3 bases and J by 9 bases. Germline-derived CDR1 and CDR2 are SGHTA and FQGTGA. The CDR3 reads CASSFDGTGSSPLHF. The DNA of the CDR3 is TGTGCCAGCAGCTTTGATGGGACAGGGAGTTCACCCCTCCACTTT.

The chain has TRBV9 and TRBJ1-3; no clear D gene. CDR1 and CDR2 (germline): SGDLS, YYNGEE. The CDR3 has 16 residues. V was clipped by 0 bases and J by 3 bases, with 13 bases between them. CDR3 in amino acids: CASSVATEGSGNTIYF. CDR3 in DNA: TGTGCCAGCAGCGTAGCTACGGAAGGGAGTGGAAACACCATATATTTT.

This chain connects TRBV19 to TRBJ1-5; weak D call: TRBD1 (5 bases). Trimming pared 10 bases from V and 2 bases from J, leaving 15 bases between. Germline assignment: CDR1 LNHDA and CDR2 SQIVND (reference sequence). The CDR3 consists of 14 residues. CDR3 amino acids: CATEPGKGNQPQHF. The CDR3 bases are TGTGCCACCGAGCCAGGGAAGGGCAATCAGCCCCAGCATTTT.

V gene TRBV24-1 combines with J gene TRBJ1-1; 7 bases map to TRBD1. The CDR3 loop spans 14 amino acids. Trimming took 4 bases from V and 7 from J; bases not matched to a gene: 8. Germline CDR1 reads KGHDR; CDR2 reads SFDVKD. The CDR3 DNA sequence: TGTGCCACCAGTGAGACCAGGGGGATCGGTGAAGCTTTCTTT. Translating it yields CATSETRGIGEAFF.

This chain uses TRBV6-5 with TRBJ1-1; D is ambiguous. V was clipped by 2 bases and J by 7 bases, with 11 bases between them. The CDR3 runs to 13 residues. The germline CDR1 and CDR2 sequences are MNHEY and SVGAGI. Written as DNA, the CDR3 is TGTGCCAGCAGTTACGAGGGTCGGGGTGAAGCTTTCTTT. Encoded protein: CASSYEGRGEAFF.

The rearrangement uses TRBV7-9 and TRBJ2-3, with TRBD2 as a possible D gene (6 bases). Germline V gives CDR1 SEHNR, CDR2 FQNEAQ (reference sequence). Trimming shortened V by 7 bases and J by 10 bases, and 15 bases separated the two germline ends. This CDR3 contains 12 residues. CDR3 bases: TGTGCCAGCACCCAACCGGGGGTCCCGCAGTATTTT. It translates to CASTQPGVPQYF. Combining the CDR3 with reference TRBV7-9 and TRBJ2-3 gives the whole variable domain DTGVSQNPRHKITKRGQNVTFRCDPISEHNRLYWYRQTLGQGPEFLTYFQNEAQLEKSRLLSDRFSAERPKGSFSTLEIQRTEQGDSAMYLCASTQPGVPQYFGPGTRLTVL.

The gene calls are TRBV5-6 and TRBJ1-1; 7 nucleotides agree with TRBD1. The CDR3 runs to 12 residues. Germline values: CDR1 SGHDT, CDR2 YYEEEE. Unmatched junction bases numbered 5, after V lost 4 bases and J lost 8 bases. The DNA for the CDR3 is TGTGCCAGCAGCCGACACAGGGGAGAAGCTTTCTTT. It codes for CASSRHRGEAFF.

V usage is TRBV13 and J usage is TRBJ2-2; TRBD2 might be the D (5 bases). Germline V gives CDR1 PRHDT, CDR2 FYEKMQ (reference sequence). The CDR3 is 14 amino acids. Trimming shortened V by 5 bases and J by 5 bases, and 12 bases separated the two germline ends. This CDR3 is CASSQITGTGELFF. In DNA, the CDR3 is TGTGCCAGCAGCCAAATTACGGGGACCGGGGAGCTGTTTTTT.

V and J are TRBV6-1 and TRBJ1-4, with D uncertain. Germline-derived CDR1 and CDR2 are MNHNS and SASEGT. Trimming removed 1 base from V and 4 bases from J, with 10 bases in between. This CDR3 has 15 residues. The CDR3 DNA reads TGTGCCAGCAGTGAAGAAGGGAGACTTAATGAAAAACTGTTTTTT. Protein sequence: CASSEEGRLNEKLFF.

V usage is TRBV24-1 and J usage is TRBJ2-1; D may be TRBD2 (5 bases). V lost 4 bases, J lost 8 bases, and 14 bases lay in between. This CDR3 comprises 14 residues. CDR1 is KGHDR, CDR2 SFDVKD, per germline. This CDR3 reads CATSEGLGRDEQFF. As DNA, the CDR3 is TGTGCCACCAGTGAAGGTCTAGGGCGGGATGAGCAGTTCTTC.

This sequence joins TRBV3-1 (or the pseudogene TRBV3-2) and TRBJ2-7, with D tentatively TRBD1 (6 bases). The CDR3 has 16 residues. V was trimmed by 0 bases and J by 0 bases, leaving 12 bases between them. Germline values: CDR1 LGHDT, CDR2 YNNKEL (reference sequence). The CDR3, as DNA: TGTGCCAGCAGCCAAGATAATGGACAGCCCTCCTACGAGCAGTACTTC. Translated, it gives CASSQDNGQPSYEQYF.

The chain uses TRBV19 and TRBJ2-1; D is undetermined. CDR1 is LNHDA, CDR2 SQIVND, per germline (reference sequence). Trimming removed 5 bases from V and 13 bases from J, with 24 bases in between. This CDR3 has 15 residues. The CDR3 DNA reads TGTGCCAGTAGTGTCCTTCGGACCGGAAAACTTGAACAGTTCTTC. Translation gives CASSVLRTGKLEQFF.

The J gene is TRBJ1-2, the V gene TRBV28; the D is unclear. Germline CDR1 reads MDHEN; CDR2 reads SYDVKM. Trimming pared 4 bases from V and 6 bases from J, leaving 9 bases between. The CDR3 runs to 12 residues. The CDR3 sequence is CASSSQRHGYTF. The DNA for the CDR3 is TGTGCCAGCAGTTCTCAAAGACATGGCTACACCTTC.

This chain links TRBV12-2 with TRBJ1-3. TRBV12-2 is a pseudogene. This CDR3 has 16 amino acids. CDR3 DNA: TGTGCAAGTCGCTTAGCCCCCGGAAAGGCAGGAAACACCATATATTTT. Translating it yields CASRLAPGKAGNTIYF.

The V and J genes are TRBV5-1 and TRBJ2-6; D uncertain. This CDR3 contains 16 residues. CDR1 and CDR2 (germline): SGHRS, YFSETQ. Between the trimmed V and J ends, which lost 0 bases and 4 bases, there was a span of 11 bases. The CDR3 here is CASSLDVGKGANVLTF. The CDR3 DNA is TGCGCCAGCAGCTTGGACGTTGGGAAGGGGGCCAACGTCCTGACTTTC.

The chain joins TRBV7-8 to TRBJ2-3; TRBD1 agrees at 9 bases. V lost 1 base and J lost 5; bases outside the gene matches: 1. Germline assignment: CDR1 SGHVS and CDR2 FQNEAQ. This CDR3 spans 14 amino acids. DNA of the CDR3: TGTGCCAGCAGCTTAGGACAGGGGGGAGATACGCAGTATTTT. Translating gives CASSLGQGGDTQYF.

This chain uses TRBV11-2 with TRBJ2-7; D uncertain. Per germline, CDR1 SGHAT and CDR2 FQNNGV. There are 12 residues in the CDR3. V was trimmed by 6 bases and J by 6 bases, leaving 12 bases between them. CDR3: CASSQATLEQYF. The CDR3 DNA is TGTGCCAGCAGTCAGGCTACGCTCGAGCAGTACTTC.

The V call is TRBV9, the J call TRBJ2-6; D remains ambiguous. The V gene lost 3 bases and the J gene lost 2 bases, with 9 bases spanning the gap. Germline V CDR1 and CDR2: SGDLS, YYNGEE. The CDR3 spans 15 residues. CDR3 in DNA: TGTGCCAGCAGCGATACAGAGGCTGGGGCCAACGTCCTGACTTTC. Translating it yields CASSDTEAGANVLTF.

This chain joins TRBV29-1 and TRBJ2-7, with D uncertain. CDR3 length: 12 amino acids. From germline, CDR1 is SQVTM and CDR2 ANQGSEA. For the CDR3, the DNA is TGCAGTGCCTGGTTTTCTCCCTACGAGCAGTACTTC. It specifies CSAWFSPYEQYF.

This clone has a single count. The genes are TRBV14 and TRBJ1-1, with unresolved D. The ends were cut back, 0 bases at V and 8 bases at J, with 10 bases in the middle. Germline values: CDR1 SGHDN, CDR2 FVKESK. This CDR3 region has 13 residues. The CDR3 DNA is TGTGCCAGCAGCCAAGATCCGACATTCGAAGCTTTCTTT. Its translation: CASSQDPTFEAFF.

The V gene is TRBV19, the J gene TRBJ2-2; D remains ambiguous. The length of the CDR3 is 15 residues. Looked up from germline, CDR1 is LNHDA and CDR2 is SQIVND (reference sequence). V dropped 6 bases and J dropped 0 bases, with 11 bases sitting between them. This CDR3 is CASRSPGTNTGELFF. The CDR3, as DNA: TGTGCCAGTAGGAGCCCCGGTACGAACACCGGGGAGCTGTTTTTT. Drawing the rest from reference TRBV19 and TRBJ2-2, the complete variable domain is DGGITQSPKYLFRKEGQNVTLSCEQNLNHDAMYWYRQDPGQGLRLIYYSQIVNDFQKGDIAEGYSVSREKKESFPLTVTSAQKNPTAFYLCASRSPGTNTGELFFGEGSRLTVL.

The V gene is TRBV5-5, the J gene TRBJ1-1; D remains unclear. The CDR3 sequence is 11 residues long. Germline assignment: CDR1 SGHKS and CDR2 YYEKEE (reference sequence). V lost 2 bases, J lost 6 bases, and 5 bases lay in between. The CDR3 loop is CASSLVAEAFF. CDR3 nucleotides: TGTGCCAGCAGCTTAGTGGCTGAAGCTTTCTTT.

V and J are TRBV7-2 and TRBJ2-3; TRBD2 aligns across 9 bases. The V and J ends lost 5 bases and 5 bases, in that order; junction bases with no gene match: 11. The germline CDR1 and CDR2 sequences are SGHTA and FQGNSA. CDR3 size: 16 residues. CDR3 sequence (DNA): TGTGCCAGCAGCCCTTCTGCGGGGGGGCAGGTAGATACGCAGTATTTT. It codes for CASSPSAGGQVDTQYF.

The rearrangement uses TRBV7-8 and TRBJ2-2, with D possibly being TRBD1 or TRBD2 (6 bases each). Trimming stripped 1 base from V and 5 bases from J, with 14 bases between. The CDR3 consists of 16 residues. CDR1 and CDR2 (germline): SGHVS, FQNEAQ. The CDR3 region is CASSLGFTGATGELFF. The CDR3 region has the DNA TGTGCCAGCAGCTTAGGTTTTACGGGGGCGACCGGGGAGCTGTTTTTT.